One and the same sample provided the 2 T cell receptor beta chains below, sequenced in a study of identical twins. TCRdb itself ran the 5' RACE reads through MiXCR, one entry per CDR3 protein. The table lists 450,000 to 650,000 distinct CDR3 sequences, approximately 16% of them singletons. In addition, the sample was reused for a study of yellow fever vaccine responses in identical twins.

The sample comprised CD4+ T cells sorted from blood. The source of these receptors is a woman younger than 30 in good health.

The J gene is TRBJ2-7, the V gene TRBV20-1; maybe TRBD2 (6 bases). The CDR3 consists of 11 residues. Germline CDR1 reads DFQATT; CDR2 reads SNEGSKA (reference sequence). The V end lost 7 bases, the J end lost 6 bases, and 13 bases lay between the germline ends. Here the CDR3 reads CSVRGTGEQYV. The CDR3 DNA reads TGCAGTGTTCGGGGGACCGGCGAGCAGTACGTC.

The chain joins TRBV28 to TRBJ2-5; 9 positions agree with TRBD2. The CDR3 runs 14 residues. Per the germline V gene, CDR1 is MDHEN and CDR2 is SYDVKM. Trimming removed 7 bases from V and 5 bases from J; junction bases left unmatched: 8. CDR3 residues: CASISGGPGETQYF. DNA of the CDR3: TGTGCCAGCATTAGCGGGGGCCCTGGGGAGACCCAGTACTTC.